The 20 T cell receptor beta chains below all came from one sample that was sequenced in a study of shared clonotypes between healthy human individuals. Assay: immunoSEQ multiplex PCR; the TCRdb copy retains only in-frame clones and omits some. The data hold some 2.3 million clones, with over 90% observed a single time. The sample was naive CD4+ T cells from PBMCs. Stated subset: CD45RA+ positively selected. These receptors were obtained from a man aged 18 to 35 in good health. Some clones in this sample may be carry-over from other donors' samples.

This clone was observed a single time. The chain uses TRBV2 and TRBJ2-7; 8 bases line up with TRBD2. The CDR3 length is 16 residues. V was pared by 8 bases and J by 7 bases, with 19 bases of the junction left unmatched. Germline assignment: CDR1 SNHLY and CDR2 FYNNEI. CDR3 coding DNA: TGTGCCAGCCGTATGGCGGGAGGCCCTTTTACCTCGGAGCAGTACTTC. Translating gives CASRMAGGPFTSEQYF.

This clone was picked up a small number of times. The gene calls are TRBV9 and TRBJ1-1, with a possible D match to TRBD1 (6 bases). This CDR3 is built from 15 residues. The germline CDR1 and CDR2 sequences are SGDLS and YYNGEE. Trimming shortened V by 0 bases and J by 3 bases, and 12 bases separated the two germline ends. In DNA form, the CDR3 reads TGTGCCAGCAGCGTAGGGACAGCCTCGGACACTGAAGCTTTCTTT. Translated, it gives CASSVGTASDTEAFF.

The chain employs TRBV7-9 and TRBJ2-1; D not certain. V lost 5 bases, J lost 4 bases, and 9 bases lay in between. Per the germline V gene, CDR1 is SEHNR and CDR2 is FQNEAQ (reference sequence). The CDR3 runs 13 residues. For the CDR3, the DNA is TGTGCCAGCAGCGTGGACCCTTACAATGAGCAGTTCTTC. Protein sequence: CASSVDPYNEQFF.

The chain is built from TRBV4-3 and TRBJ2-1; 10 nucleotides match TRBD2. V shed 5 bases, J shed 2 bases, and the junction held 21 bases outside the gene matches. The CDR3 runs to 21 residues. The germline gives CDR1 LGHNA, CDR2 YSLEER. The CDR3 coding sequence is TGCGCCAGCAGCGAGGAGGCACTAGCGGGAACAGTCGCGACAGCCTACAATGAGCAGTTCTTC. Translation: CASSEEALAGTVATAYNEQFF.

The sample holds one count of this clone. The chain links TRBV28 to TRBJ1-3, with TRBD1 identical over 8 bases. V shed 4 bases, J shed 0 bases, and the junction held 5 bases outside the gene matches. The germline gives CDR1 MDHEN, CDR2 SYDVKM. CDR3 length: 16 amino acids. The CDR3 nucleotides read TGTGCCAGCAGTTCACCAGGGGGCCCCTCTGGAAACACCATATATTTT. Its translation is CASSSPGGPSGNTIYF.

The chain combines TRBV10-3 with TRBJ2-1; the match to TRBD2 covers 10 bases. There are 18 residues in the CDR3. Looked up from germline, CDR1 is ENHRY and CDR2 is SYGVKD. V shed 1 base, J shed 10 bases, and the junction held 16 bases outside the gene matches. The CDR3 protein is CAISEFPLVASGSWEQFF. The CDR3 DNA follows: TGTGCCATCAGTGAGTTCCCTTTGGTGGCTAGCGGGAGCTGGGAGCAGTTCTTC.

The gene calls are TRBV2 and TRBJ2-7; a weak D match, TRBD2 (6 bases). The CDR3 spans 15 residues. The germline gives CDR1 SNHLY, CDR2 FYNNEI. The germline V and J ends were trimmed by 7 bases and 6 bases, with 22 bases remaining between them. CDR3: CASIPRRESLVEQYF. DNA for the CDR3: TGTGCCAGCATCCCGCGGAGGGAAAGTTTAGTCGAGCAGTACTTC.

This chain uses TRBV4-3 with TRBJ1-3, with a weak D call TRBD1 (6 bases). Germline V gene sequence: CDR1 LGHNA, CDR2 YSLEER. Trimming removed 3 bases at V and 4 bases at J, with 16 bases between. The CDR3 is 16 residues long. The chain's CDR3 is CASSQGAPNRGNTIYF. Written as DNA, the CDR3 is TGCGCCAGCAGCCAGGGGGCCCCAAATCGGGGAAACACCATATATTTT.

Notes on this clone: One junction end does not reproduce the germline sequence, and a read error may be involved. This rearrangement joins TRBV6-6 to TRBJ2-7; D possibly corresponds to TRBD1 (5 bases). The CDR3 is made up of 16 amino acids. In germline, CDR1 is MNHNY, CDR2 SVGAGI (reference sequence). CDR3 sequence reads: CASSYSSPTVAYEQYF. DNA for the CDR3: TGTGCCAGCAGCTACTCCTCCCCGACAGTAGCCTACGAGCAGTACTTC.

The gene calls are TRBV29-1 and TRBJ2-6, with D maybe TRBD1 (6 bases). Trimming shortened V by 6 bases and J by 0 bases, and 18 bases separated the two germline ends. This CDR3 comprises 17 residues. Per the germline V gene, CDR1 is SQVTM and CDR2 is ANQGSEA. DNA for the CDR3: TGCAGCGTATCCGGGACACTACTCAACTCTGGGGCCAACGTCCTGACTTTC. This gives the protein CSVSGTLLNSGANVLTF.

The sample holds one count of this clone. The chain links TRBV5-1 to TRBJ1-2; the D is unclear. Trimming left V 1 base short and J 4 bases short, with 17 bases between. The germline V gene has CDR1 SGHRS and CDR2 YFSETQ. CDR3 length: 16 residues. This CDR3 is CASSLRVGASSYGYTF. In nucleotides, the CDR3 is TGCGCCAGCAGCTTGAGGGTGGGCGCATCTAGCTATGGCTACACCTTC.

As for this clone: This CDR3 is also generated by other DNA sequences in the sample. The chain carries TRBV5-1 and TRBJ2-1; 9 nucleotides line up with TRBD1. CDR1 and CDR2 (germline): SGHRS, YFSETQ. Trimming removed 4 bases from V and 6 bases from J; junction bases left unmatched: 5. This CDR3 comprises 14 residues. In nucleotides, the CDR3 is TGCGCCAGCAGCATACCGGGACAGGGCAATGAGCAGTTCTTC. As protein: CASSIPGQGNEQFF.

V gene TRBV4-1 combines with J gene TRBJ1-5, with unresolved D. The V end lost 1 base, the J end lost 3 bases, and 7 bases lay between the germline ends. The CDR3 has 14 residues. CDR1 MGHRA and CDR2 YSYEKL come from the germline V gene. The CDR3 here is CASSQARNNQPQHF. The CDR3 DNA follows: TGCGCCAGCAGCCAAGCACGCAACAATCAGCCCCAGCATTTT.

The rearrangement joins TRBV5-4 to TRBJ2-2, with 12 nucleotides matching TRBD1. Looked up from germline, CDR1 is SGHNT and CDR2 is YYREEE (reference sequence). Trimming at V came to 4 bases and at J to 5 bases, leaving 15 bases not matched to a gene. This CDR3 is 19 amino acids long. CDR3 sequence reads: CASSAMGQGAGENTGELFF. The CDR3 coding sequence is TGTGCCAGCAGCGCAATGGGACAGGGGGCCGGAGAGAATACCGGGGAGCTGTTTTTT.

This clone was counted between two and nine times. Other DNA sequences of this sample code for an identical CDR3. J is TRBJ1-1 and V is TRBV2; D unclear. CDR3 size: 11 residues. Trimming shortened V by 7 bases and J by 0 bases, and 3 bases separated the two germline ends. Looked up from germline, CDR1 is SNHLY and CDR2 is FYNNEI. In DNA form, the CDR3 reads TGTGCCAGCACGTTGAACACTGAAGCTTTCTTT. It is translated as CASTLNTEAFF.

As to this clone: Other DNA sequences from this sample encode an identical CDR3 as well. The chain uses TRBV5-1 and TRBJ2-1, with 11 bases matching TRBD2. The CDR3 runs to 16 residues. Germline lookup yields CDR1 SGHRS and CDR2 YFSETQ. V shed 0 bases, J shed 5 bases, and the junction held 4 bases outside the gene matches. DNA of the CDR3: TGCGCCAGCAGCTTGGGATTAGCGGGAGGGCACAATGAGCAGTTCTTC. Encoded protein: CASSLGLAGGHNEQFF.

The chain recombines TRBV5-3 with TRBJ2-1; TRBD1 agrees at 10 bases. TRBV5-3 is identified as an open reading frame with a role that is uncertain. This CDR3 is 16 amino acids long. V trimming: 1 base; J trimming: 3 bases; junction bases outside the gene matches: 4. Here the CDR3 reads CARSLIGQGVYNEQFF. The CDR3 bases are TGTGCCAGAAGCTTGATAGGACAGGGGGTCTACAATGAGCAGTTCTTC.

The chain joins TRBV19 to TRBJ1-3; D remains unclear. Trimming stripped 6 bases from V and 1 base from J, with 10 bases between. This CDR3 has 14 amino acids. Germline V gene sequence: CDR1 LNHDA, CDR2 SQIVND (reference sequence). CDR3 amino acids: CASRLSPSGNTIYF. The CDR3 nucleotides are TGTGCCAGTAGGTTATCCCCGTCTGGAAACACCATATATTTT.

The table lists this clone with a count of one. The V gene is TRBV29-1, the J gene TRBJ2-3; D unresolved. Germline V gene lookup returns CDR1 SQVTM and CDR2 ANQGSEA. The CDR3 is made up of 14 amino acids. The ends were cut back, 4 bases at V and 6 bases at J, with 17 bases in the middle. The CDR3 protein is CSVVWFRIGDTQYF. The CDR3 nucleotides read TGCAGCGTTGTTTGGTTTCGGATTGGGGATACGCAGTATTTT.

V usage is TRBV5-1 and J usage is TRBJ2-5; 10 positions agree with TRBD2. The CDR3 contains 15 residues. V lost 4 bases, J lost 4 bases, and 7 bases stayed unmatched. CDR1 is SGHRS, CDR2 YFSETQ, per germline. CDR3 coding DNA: TGCGCCAGCAGCCCCACTAGCGGGAACAGAGAGACCCAGTACTTC. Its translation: CASSPTSGNRETQYF.